One sample yielded the 32 T cell receptor beta chains listed below, sequenced in a study of T cells in Graves' hyperthyroidism and ophthalmopathy. There were TCR beta CDR3 regions amplified from RNA transcripts. Researchers ran a first-round RT-PCR on the TCR CDR3 using the HTBI primer set. A single record per CDR3 protein comes from TCRdb applying MiXCR to the multiplex PCR reads. The sample includes fewer than 750,000 distinct CDR3 sequences, roughly 14% of them seen just once. The specimen sequenced was blood. These receptor sequences come from a woman between 35 and 50 years old with Graves' ophthalmopathy.

This sequence joins TRBV10-3 and TRBJ1-5; D ambiguous. The germline V and J ends were trimmed by 4 bases and 0 bases, with 13 bases remaining between them. CDR1 and CDR2 from the germline V gene are ENHRY and SYGVKD. The CDR3 runs to 16 residues. The CDR3 bases are TGTGCCATCAGTGCGCGGACCTCTAGTAGCAATCAGCCCCAGCATTTT. This codes for CAISARTSSSNQPQHF.

The chain has TRBV18 and TRBJ1-2; D unresolved. Germline lookup yields CDR1 KGHSH and CDR2 LQKENI. The length of the CDR3 is 14 residues. V lost 3 bases and J 5 bases, leaving 13 bases between the germline ends. Written as DNA, the CDR3 is TGTGCCAGCTCACCGGGCGCGGAGGGATATGGCTACACCTTC. This gives the protein CASSPGAEGYGYTF.

This clonotype has at least ten counts. The chain has TRBV7-8 and TRBJ2-5; 7 bases are a match to TRBD1. This CDR3 spans 14 amino acids. Germline loops: CDR1 SGHVS, CDR2 FQNEAQ. V dropped 5 bases and J dropped 5; count of bases not matched to a gene: 8. CDR3 coding DNA: TGTGCCAGCAGCCATACAGGGGCCAGGGAGACCCAGTACTTC. Translated: CASSHTGARETQYF.

This chain joins TRBV25-1 and TRBJ2-5; D call uncertain. V was cut by 1 base and J by 2 bases, with 14 bases left in between. CDR1 is MGHDK and CDR2 is SYGVNS in the germline V gene. The CDR3 runs 16 residues. CDR3 nucleotides: TGTGCCAGCAGTGAATGGTCCTTCGCGGCTCAAGAGACCCAGTACTTC. This translates into CASSEWSFAAQETQYF.

This clonotype was seen many times. The J gene is TRBJ1-1, the V gene TRBV11-3; possible D gene TRBD1, 6 bases. The germline V and J ends were trimmed by 7 bases and 1 base, with 13 bases remaining between them. The CDR3 runs to 14 residues. The germline CDR1 and CDR2 sequences are SGHNT and YENEEA. The CDR3 DNA reads as TGTGCCAGCACCCGGGACATTTCGAACACTGAAGCTTTCTTT. It is translated as CASTRDISNTEAFF.

To note about this clonotype: This clone may be a read error of a much larger clone one base away. The CDR3 bases are TGTGCCAGCAGCCCCGTCCCCTACGAGCAGTACTTC. This gives the protein CASSPVPYEQYF. This chain links TRBV7-2 with TRBJ2-7; no clear D gene. Germline V CDR1 and CDR2: SGHTA, FQGNSA. The CDR3 loop spans 12 amino acids. Trimming left V 5 bases short and J 2 bases short, with 7 bases between.

This clonotype was seen repeatedly, ten times or more. This rearrangement joins TRBV28 to TRBJ1-2; D remains ambiguous. Trimming pared 5 bases from V and 0 bases from J, leaving 10 bases between. The length of the CDR3 is 14 residues. The germline CDR1 and CDR2 sequences are MDHEN and SYDVKM. CDR3 loop: CASSPLITNYGYTF. The CDR3 nucleotides are TGTGCCAGCAGTCCCCTGATCACTAACTATGGCTACACCTTC.

For the CDR3, the DNA is TGTGCCTGGAGGCGGGGCGGGAGTAACACCGGGGAGCTGTTTTTT. Its protein product is CAWRRGGSNTGELFF. The rearrangement uses TRBV30 and TRBJ2-2, with 7 bases identical to TRBD2. Trimming took 3 bases from V and 2 from J; bases not matched to a gene: 6. Germline V CDR1 and CDR2: GTSNPN, SVGIG (reference sequence). This CDR3 region has 15 residues.

In its sample, this clonotype was seen many times. The genes are TRBV20-1 and TRBJ2-5; D is possibly TRBD1 or TRBD2 (6 bases each). The CDR3 extends over 14 amino acids. The V end was cut by 3 bases, the J end by 1 base, with 12 bases between. CDR1 is DFQATT and CDR2 is SNEGSKA in the germline V gene (reference sequence). As DNA, the CDR3 is TGCAGTGCTAGGAGGGGGGAGACCCAAGAGACCCAGTACTTC. Translating it yields CSARRGETQETQYF.

This clonotype came up many times. The rearrangement links TRBV14 to TRBJ2-7; D is perhaps TRBD1 (6 bases). The CDR3 runs to 13 residues. Germline V gene sequence: CDR1 SGHDN, CDR2 FVKESK. V lost 8 bases and J 6 bases, leaving 17 bases between the germline ends. CDR3 in amino acids: CASGGHSISEQYF. The DNA of the CDR3 is TGTGCCAGCGGGGGACATTCAATCTCCGAGCAGTACTTC.

This clonotype was counted ten times or more. J is TRBJ1-5 and V is TRBV25-1, with TRBD1 as a possible D gene (5 bases). The ends were cut back, 2 bases at V and 0 bases at J, with 11 bases in the middle. The CDR3 consists of 16 residues. Germline V CDR1 and CDR2: MGHDK, SYGVNS. The DNA of the CDR3 is TGTGCCAGCAGTGAACAAGAGACAGATAGCAATCAGCCCCAGCATTTT. Translating it yields CASSEQETDSNQPQHF.

This clonotype appeared many times. This chain connects TRBV12-3 or TRBV12-4 to TRBJ1-3; TRBD1 matches at 7 bases. The J segment lost 1 base and the V segment lost 3 bases, leaving 12 bases of the junction unmatched. This CDR3 has 18 residues. CDR3: CASSFGAAGGFSGNTIYF. The DNA for the CDR3 is TGTGCCAGCAGTTTTGGCGCGGCAGGGGGATTTTCTGGAAACACCATATATTTT.

This clonotype came up a few times. The V and J genes are TRBV18 and TRBJ2-5; tentatively, D is TRBD2 (6 bases). This CDR3 contains 15 residues. Between the trimmed V and J ends, which lost 1 base and 4 bases, there was a span of 13 bases. Germline V gene data show CDR1 as KGHSH and CDR2 as LQKENI. CDR3 nucleotide sequence: TGTGCCAGCTCACCACGACGGGACGGGAGAGAGACCCAGTACTTC. Its protein is CASSPRRDGRETQYF.

This clonotype was picked up many times. This chain connects TRBV7-8 to TRBJ1-2, with D hard to call. Looked up from germline, CDR1 is SGHVS and CDR2 is FQNEAQ. CDR3 length: 13 amino acids. V lost 3 bases to trimming and J lost 3 bases, with 8 bases between them. The CDR3 loop reads CASSLGMDYGYTF. The CDR3 DNA sequence: TGTGCCAGCAGCTTGGGGATGGACTATGGCTACACCTTC.

This clonotype was recorded at least ten times. The V and J genes are TRBV11-3 and TRBJ1-1; no reliable D call. V lost 4 bases, J lost 5 bases, and 20 bases lay in between. CDR1 SGHNT and CDR2 YENEEA come from the germline V gene. The CDR3 extends over 16 amino acids. The CDR3: CASSSRAVLAKTEAFF. CDR3 nucleotide sequence: TGTGCCAGCAGCTCTCGAGCGGTCTTGGCTAAGACTGAAGCTTTCTTT.

In its sample, this clonotype was seen many times. The V call is TRBV6-5, the J call TRBJ2-7, with 10 bases fitting TRBD1. The V segment lost 6 bases and the J segment 11 bases; nucleotides outside the gene matches: 10. Germline V gene data show CDR1 as MNHEY and CDR2 as SVGAGI. CDR3 length: 13 amino acids. CDR3 DNA: TGTGCCAGCAGGGGAGGACAGGGGGACAGGAAGTACTTC. Translated: CASRGGQGDRKYF.

This clonotype occurred many times. The V call is TRBV11-3, the J call TRBJ1-1, with D possibly matching TRBD1 (5 bases). Germline assignment: CDR1 SGHNT and CDR2 YENEEA. The CDR3 has 12 amino acids. With 5 bases removed from V and 11 bases from J, the gap between germline ends came to 15 bases. The DNA of the CDR3 is TGTGCCAGCAGCCCAGACAGTGATCCGGCTTTCTTT. Protein sequence: CASSPDSDPAFF.

This clonotype has ten or more counts. The V and J genes are TRBV27 and TRBJ2-4; D perhaps matches TRBD2 (5 bases). Per germline, CDR1 MNHEY and CDR2 SMNVEV (reference sequence). The CDR3 spans 14 residues. Trimming removed 3 bases from V and 1 base from J, with 7 bases in between. The DNA for the CDR3 is TGTGCCAGCAGTTTTGGCGGGGCCAAAAACATTCAGTACTTC. It specifies CASSFGGAKNIQYF.

The chain employs TRBV4-3 and TRBJ2-2, with D uncertain. The V and J ends lost 1 base and 2 bases respectively, with 8 bases between them. Germline assignment: CDR1 LGHNA and CDR2 YSLEER. The CDR3 runs 15 residues. CDR3 amino acids: CASSQGTFNTGELFF. In DNA form, the CDR3 reads TGCGCCAGCAGCCAAGGGACCTTCAACACCGGGGAGCTGTTTTTT.

This clonotype was detected ten times or more. V is TRBV12-5 and J is TRBJ2-7; 11 bases align to TRBD1. The CDR3 is 14 residues long. CDR1 is LGHNT and CDR2 is FRNRAP in the germline V gene. V lost 5 bases to trimming and J lost 5 bases; unmatched junction nucleotides: 5. The CDR3 reads CASGRPGQGDEQYF. The CDR3 DNA follows: TGTGCTAGTGGTCGGCCGGGACAGGGGGACGAGCAGTACTTC.

The sample holds many counts of this clonotype. V usage is TRBV20-1 and J usage is TRBJ2-7; 9 bases fit TRBD2. V shed 2 bases and J 2 bases; nucleotides not matched to a gene: 7. Germline CDR1 is DFQATT and CDR2 is SNEGSKA (reference sequence). CDR3 length: 15 residues. CDR3 loop: CSARKGGRDTYEQYF. CDR3 nucleotide sequence: TGCAGTGCTAGAAAAGGCGGGAGGGACACCTACGAGCAGTACTTC.

The sample holds a few counts of this clonotype. V and J are TRBV11-2 and TRBJ2-6, with TRBD1 matching over 8 bases. After removal of 8 bases from V and 3 bases from J, the junction contained 12 bases not matched to a gene. The CDR3 sequence is 17 residues long. Looked up from germline, CDR1 is SGHAT and CDR2 is FQNNGV. The CDR3 region is CASSQDPGGGGANVLTF. The CDR3 coding sequence is TGTGCCAGCTCACAGGACCCAGGGGGCGGTGGGGCCAACGTCCTGACTTTC.

This clonotype has a count of ten or more. The chain joins TRBV6-2 or TRBV6-3 to TRBJ1-2; 9 nucleotides agree with TRBD1. Germline trimming cut 6 bases from V and 4 bases from J; bases unmatched to any gene: 6. The CDR3 sequence is 14 residues long. CDR1 MNHEY and CDR2 SVGEGT come from the germline V gene. CDR3 region: CASSDTGGGYGYTF. CDR3 DNA: TGTGCCAGCAGCGACACAGGGGGCGGCTATGGCTACACCTTC.

This clonotype was counted at least ten times. J is TRBJ2-5 and V is TRBV11-2, with D hard to call. The germline V gene encodes CDR1 SGHAT and CDR2 FQNNGV. V was clipped by 5 bases and J by 2 bases, with 6 bases between them. There are 12 residues in the CDR3. Here the CDR3 reads CASSRAQETQYF. The DNA for the CDR3 is TGTGCCAGCAGCCGCGCTCAAGAGACCCAGTACTTC.

The chain couples TRBV18 to TRBJ1-1; D not certain. V lost 2 bases and J 5 bases, leaving 9 bases between the germline ends. Germline CDR1 is KGHSH and CDR2 is LQKENI. CDR3 length: 13 residues. In DNA form, the CDR3 reads TGTGCCAGCTCACCATGGTTTGTTACTGAAGCTTTCTTT. Translation gives CASSPWFVTEAFF.

This clonotype appeared many times. The chain is built from TRBV5-1 and TRBJ2-7; tentatively, D is TRBD2 (6 bases). The CDR3 totals 15 residues. Germline lookup yields CDR1 SGHRS and CDR2 YFSETQ. V dropped 0 bases and J dropped 6 bases, with 16 bases sitting between them. The CDR3, as DNA: TGCGCCAGCAGCTTGGCCGTTGGGACTTACTCCGAGCAGTACTTC. Encoded protein: CASSLAVGTYSEQYF.

This clonotype was seen repeatedly, ten times or more. V gene TRBV4-2 combines with J gene TRBJ2-5; 13 bases map to TRBD2. CDR1 LGHNA and CDR2 YNFKEQ come from the germline V gene. The V segment lost 4 bases and the J segment 4 bases; nucleotides outside the gene matches: 9. This CDR3 contains 17 residues. In DNA, the CDR3 is TGTGCCAGCAGCCCCCAGGCACTAGCGGGAGGGGGAGAGACCCAGTACTTC. Translated: CASSPQALAGGGETQYF.

This clonotype has a count of ten or more. The chain is built from TRBV28 and TRBJ1-2, with D perhaps TRBD1 (5 bases). The germline V gene has CDR1 MDHEN and CDR2 SYDVKM. The CDR3 is 15 amino acids. The V and J ends lost 6 bases and 0 bases respectively, with 14 bases between them. The CDR3 nucleotides read TGTGCCAGCAGCCCCGGGGGGTTAACTAACTATGGCTACACCTTC. Translation: CASSPGGLTNYGYTF.

This clonotype was seen at least ten times. This rearrangement joins TRBV12-5 to TRBJ2-4; D gene ambiguous. V lost 1 base and J lost 7, with 11 bases in between. The CDR3 runs to 14 residues. CDR1 is LGHNT and CDR2 is FRNRAP in the germline V gene. CDR3 DNA: TGTGCTAGTGGTTTGGAGGGCACGTTGAACATTCAGTACTTC. Translated, it gives CASGLEGTLNIQYF.

In its sample, this clonotype was seen many times. The genes are TRBV11-1 and TRBJ2-7, with D possibly matching TRBD2 (5 bases). Germline assignment: CDR1 SGHAT and CDR2 FQDESV (reference sequence). This CDR3 is built from 16 residues. Trimming stripped 2 bases from V and 2 bases from J, with 16 bases between. CDR3 sequence: CASSLTRAPSAYEQYF. The CDR3 DNA sequence: TGTGCCAGCAGCTTAACGAGGGCCCCATCCGCCTACGAGCAGTACTTC.

In this sample, this clonotype turned up many times. The V and J genes are TRBV24-1 and TRBJ2-7; D perhaps matches TRBD1 (5 bases). V lost 4 bases to trimming and J lost 4 bases, with 10 bases between them. The CDR3 loop spans 13 amino acids. Per germline, CDR1 KGHDR and CDR2 SFDVKD. The CDR3 reads CATSDSDSYEQYF. For the CDR3, the DNA is TGTGCCACCAGTGACTCAGACAGTTACGAGCAGTACTTC.

This chain uses TRBV19 with TRBJ2-5; 11 positions agree with TRBD1. Trimming removed 4 bases from V and 4 bases from J; junction bases left unmatched: 5. Germline V gene lookup returns CDR1 LNHDA and CDR2 SQIVND (reference sequence). This CDR3 is built from 15 residues. The CDR3 here is CASSNGGTGGETQYF. The CDR3 DNA reads as TGTGCCAGTAGTAACGGCGGGACAGGGGGAGAGACCCAGTACTTC.